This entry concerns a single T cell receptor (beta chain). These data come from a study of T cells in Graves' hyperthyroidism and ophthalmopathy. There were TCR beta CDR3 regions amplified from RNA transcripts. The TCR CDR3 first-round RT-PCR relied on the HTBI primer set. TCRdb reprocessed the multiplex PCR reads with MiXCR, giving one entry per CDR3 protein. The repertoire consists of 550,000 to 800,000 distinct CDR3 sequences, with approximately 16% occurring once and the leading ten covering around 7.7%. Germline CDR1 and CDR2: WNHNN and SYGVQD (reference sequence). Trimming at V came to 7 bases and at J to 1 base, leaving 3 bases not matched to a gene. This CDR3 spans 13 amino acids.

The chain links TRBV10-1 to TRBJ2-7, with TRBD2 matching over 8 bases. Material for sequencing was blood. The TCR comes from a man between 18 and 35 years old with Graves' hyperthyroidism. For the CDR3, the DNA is TGCGCCAGCACCGAGCGGGAGTCCTACGAGCAGTACTTC. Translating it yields CASTERESYEQYF.